One and the same sample provided the 25 T cell receptor beta chains below, sequenced in a study of T-cell memory formation after mild COVID-19. TCRdb called the 5' RACE reads again in MiXCR, with one record for every CDR3 protein. The sample includes under 85,000 distinct CDR3 sequences, approximately 15% of them seen just once. The material sequenced was PBMCs or a T cell subset sorted from them (not recorded which). The receptors here all came from an adult woman who had mild COVID-19 (a few samples of this study predate the infection). Cell type and time point are not known.

The genes are TRBV6-1 and TRBJ1-1; 9 positions match TRBD1. J gave up 0 bases and V 8 bases, and 7 bases lay outside the gene matches. Germline CDR1 and CDR2: MNHNS and SASEGT. There are 15 residues in the CDR3. The CDR3 DNA follows: TGTGCCAGCGAATCCGGGACAGGGATGAACACTGAAGCTTTCTTT. It encodes CASESGTGMNTEAFF.

The chain couples TRBV30 to TRBJ2-1; 11 nucleotides match TRBD1. Germline CDR1 is GTSNPN and CDR2 is SVGIG (reference sequence). The V and J ends lost 4 bases and 10 bases, in that order; junction bases with no gene match: 9. The CDR3 sequence is 14 residues long. The CDR3 DNA sequence: TGTGCCTGGAACGGACAGGGGGCTCTAGGGGAGCAGTTCTTC. This translates into CAWNGQGALGEQFF.

For this clonotype: Relative to the germline gene, one junction end is altered; a read error may explain this. V is TRBV7-7 and J is TRBJ2-1, with D possibly matching TRBD2 (5 bases). There are 16 residues in the CDR3. In germline, CDR1 is SSHAT, CDR2 FNYEAQ (reference sequence). The CDR3 protein is CASSPEGSPPFNEQFF. The DNA for the CDR3 is TGTGCTAGCAGCCCCGAGGGATCGCCCCCCTTCAATGAGCAGTTCTTC.

The V gene is TRBV13, the J gene TRBJ2-7; 8 bases are a match to TRBD1. Germline trimming cut 4 bases from V and 3 bases from J; bases unmatched to any gene: 2. The germline V gene encodes CDR1 PRHDT and CDR2 FYEKMQ (reference sequence). This CDR3 has 13 residues. In DNA form, the CDR3 reads TGTGCCAGCAGCTCGACAGGGGACTACGAGCAGTACTTC. It codes for CASSSTGDYEQYF.

The table lists this clonotype with a few counts. Sequence at one end of the junction differs from germline and may be a read error. V gene TRBV12-5 combines with J gene TRBJ2-7, with D tentatively TRBD1 (5 bases). The CDR3 sequence is 12 residues long. Germline CDR1 and CDR2: LGHNT and FRNRAP. The CDR3 sequence is CASGLARAGLNF. For the CDR3, the DNA is TGTGCTAGTGGTTTGGCCAGGGCCGGCCTGAACTTC.

Only a few counts were recorded for this clonotype. The genes are TRBV20-1 and TRBJ2-3, with 10 bases identical to TRBD2. V lost 5 bases, J lost 1 base, and 6 bases stayed unmatched. There are 15 residues in the CDR3. CDR1 and CDR2 from the germline V gene are DFQATT and SNEGSKA (reference sequence). Here the CDR3 reads CSAQSGTSGTDTQYF. The CDR3 nucleotides read TGCAGTGCTCAGAGTGGGACTAGCGGCACAGATACGCAGTATTTT.

This clonotype has only one observation. The chain has TRBV30 and TRBJ2-7, with TRBD2 matching over 8 bases. The CDR3 loop spans 15 amino acids. The J segment lost 3 bases and the V segment lost 0 bases, leaving 7 bases of the junction unmatched. Germline CDR1 and CDR2: GTSNPN and SVGIG (reference sequence). CDR3 DNA: TGTGCCTGGAGTGTAGTAGCGGGGACCTACTACGAGCAGTACTTC. It yields the protein CAWSVVAGTYYEQYF. Using reference TRBV30 and TRBJ2-7 for the parts outside the CDR3, the full variable domain is SQTIHQWPATLVQPVGSPLSLECTVEGTSNPNLYWYRQAAGRGLQLLFYSVGIGQISSEVPQNLSASRPQDRQFILSSKKLLLSDSGFYLCAWSVVAGTYYEQYFGPGTRLTVT.

This chain uses TRBV7-9 with TRBJ2-1, with 8 bases identical to TRBD2. V trimming: 4 bases; J trimming: 3 bases; junction bases outside the gene matches: 8. There are 16 residues in the CDR3. The germline V gene has CDR1 SEHNR and CDR2 FQNEAQ (reference sequence). The CDR3 coding sequence is TGTGCCAGCAGCTCCATTAGCGGGGAGGTCTACAATGAGCAGTTCTTC. It yields the protein CASSSISGEVYNEQFF.

As DNA, the CDR3 is TGCGCCAGCAGCTTGGATCTAGGGAACGAGCAGTACTTC. The encoded protein is CASSLDLGNEQYF. This rearrangement joins TRBV5-1 to TRBJ2-7, with D uncertain. Per germline, CDR1 SGHRS and CDR2 YFSETQ. V dropped 0 bases and J dropped 5 bases, with 9 bases sitting between them. The CDR3 sequence is 13 residues long.

In this sample, this clonotype turned up a few times. The rearrangement links TRBV7-8 to TRBJ1-3; D call uncertain. Trimming stripped 3 bases from V and 6 bases from J, with 18 bases between. From germline, CDR1 is SGHVS and CDR2 FQNEAQ. This CDR3 is 16 amino acids long. The CDR3 loop reads CASSFGLWEPVNTIYF. The CDR3 nucleotides are TGTGCCAGCAGCTTCGGATTATGGGAACCTGTAAACACCATATATTTT.

This clonotype was recorded at least ten times. This chain joins TRBV4-1 and TRBJ2-1; perhaps TRBD2 as D (6 bases). CDR3 size: 14 residues. Germline lookup yields CDR1 MGHRA and CDR2 YSYEKL. V lost 0 bases, J lost 3 bases, and 6 bases lay in between. Here the CDR3 DNA reads TGCGCCAGCAGCCAAGAGCGGGACTACAATGAGCAGTTCTTC. Its protein product is CASSQERDYNEQFF.

J is TRBJ1-3 and V is TRBV7-2, with D unclear. The germline V gene has CDR1 SGHTA and CDR2 FQGNSA. There are 13 residues in the CDR3. Trimming shortened V by 10 bases and J by 2 bases, and 12 bases separated the two germline ends. The CDR3 nucleotides read TGTGCCATTCGGGTGATAGCTGGAAACACCATATATTTT. Translating it yields CAIRVIAGNTIYF.

This clonotype showed up just a few times. The V gene is TRBV7-9, the J gene TRBJ1-2, with 8 bases identical to TRBD1. The ends lost 2 bases at V and 7 bases at J; junction bases unmatched: 12. The CDR3 is 16 amino acids. Germline CDR1 is SEHNR and CDR2 is FQNEAQ (reference sequence). In DNA, the CDR3 is TGTGCCAGCAGCTTATCGGCCGGACAGGGAGCCGCTGGCTACACCTTC. Translated, it gives CASSLSAGQGAAGYTF.

V usage is TRBV24-1 and J usage is TRBJ1-5, with a tentative D call TRBD1 (5 bases). Germline V gene data show CDR1 as KGHDR and CDR2 as SFDVKD. V was trimmed by 4 bases and J by 0 bases, leaving 12 bases between them. CDR3 length: 16 residues. This CDR3 reads CATSESGQYSNQPQHF. In DNA, the CDR3 is TGTGCCACCAGTGAATCAGGACAATATAGCAATCAGCCCCAGCATTTT.

V is TRBV5-1 and J is TRBJ2-1; the match to TRBD2 covers 11 bases. Trimming cost V 1 base and J 2 bases; bases outside gene matches: 8. The germline gives CDR1 SGHRS, CDR2 YFSETQ. The CDR3 consists of 18 residues. CDR3: CASSLWSSGGLTYNEQFF. CDR3 DNA sequence: TGCGCCAGCAGCTTGTGGTCTAGCGGGGGGTTAACCTACAATGAGCAGTTCTTC. Variable domain in full (rest from reference TRBV5-1 and TRBJ2-1): KAGVTQTPRYLIKTRGQQVTLSCSPISGHRSVSWYQQTPGQGLQFLFEYFSETQRNKGNFPGRFSGRQFSNSRSEMNVSTLELGDSALYLCASSLWSSGGLTYNEQFFGPGTRLTVL.

J is TRBJ2-3 and V is TRBV5-1; 7 bases are a match to TRBD1. Trimming at V came to 4 bases and at J to 3 bases, leaving 8 bases not matched to a gene. Per the germline V gene, CDR1 is SGHRS and CDR2 is YFSETQ. The CDR3 runs 15 residues. CDR3 in DNA: TGCGCCAGCAGCAGAGGGACAGCGCCAACAGATACGCAGTATTTT. This gives the protein CASSRGTAPTDTQYF.

The rearrangement uses TRBV29-1 and TRBJ1-2, with D tentatively TRBD1 (6 bases). Germline V gives CDR1 SQVTM, CDR2 ANQGSEA. This CDR3 has 15 residues. V was clipped by 7 bases and J by 4 bases, with 22 bases between them. DNA of the CDR3: TGCAGCGCGATCGAGACAGGAGGGCAGACCTATGGCTACACCTTC. This sequence encodes CSAIETGGQTYGYTF. Based on the CDR3 plus reference TRBV29-1 and TRBJ1-2, the full variable domain is SAVISQKPSRDICQRGTSLTIQCQVDSQVTMMFWYRQQPGQSLTLIATANQGSEATYESGFVIDKFPISRPNLTFSTLTVSNMSPEDSSIYLCSAIETGGQTYGYTFGSGTRLTVV.

This clonotype was observed a few times. In nucleotides, the CDR3 is TGTGCCACCAGCAGAGCTCTAGCGGGGGAAGGGTCCATTCAGTACTTC. Translating it yields CATSRALAGEGSIQYF. The chain carries TRBV15 and TRBJ2-4; 10 nucleotides line up with TRBD2. CDR1 is LNHNV and CDR2 is YYDKDF in the germline V gene (reference sequence). The CDR3 is 16 amino acids. V trimming: 1 base; J trimming: 9 bases; junction bases outside the gene matches: 9.

This clonotype was observed a few times. This chain connects TRBV6-5 to TRBJ2-7; 9 positions match TRBD2. The CDR3 consists of 16 residues. Germline assignment: CDR1 MNHEY and CDR2 SVGAGI. The junction had 13 bases not matched to a gene; V was cut back by 5 bases and J by 5 bases. The CDR3 loop reads CASSGGTSKSRDEQYF. The CDR3 DNA sequence: TGTGCCAGCAGTGGGGGGACTAGCAAGAGTCGGGACGAGCAGTACTTC.

In its sample, this clonotype was seen a few times. The V and J genes are TRBV29-1 and TRBJ1-2, with 7 bases fitting TRBD1. V gave up 6 bases and J gave up 6 bases; unmatched junction bases: 13. CDR1 is SQVTM and CDR2 is ANQGSEA in the germline V gene. This CDR3 is 14 amino acids long. CDR3: CSVNLGDSVDGYTF. The DNA for the CDR3 is TGCAGCGTGAATTTAGGGGACAGCGTAGATGGCTACACCTTC.

This sequence joins TRBV5-1 and TRBJ1-3, with D perhaps TRBD1 (5 bases). V lost 6 bases and J 0 bases, leaving 7 bases between the germline ends. Germline V gene lookup returns CDR1 SGHRS and CDR2 YFSETQ. This CDR3 is built from 13 residues. The chain's CDR3 is CASTGFSGNTIYF. The CDR3 nucleotides are TGCGCCAGCACAGGGTTCTCTGGAAACACCATATATTTT.

The rearrangement links TRBV11-2 to TRBJ2-3; tentative D call: TRBD2 (6 bases). CDR3 length equals 17 residues. The germline CDR1 and CDR2 sequences are SGHAT and FQNNGV. V lost 0 bases and J 5 bases, leaving 18 bases between the germline ends. The CDR3 DNA follows: TGTGCCAGCAGCTTAGAGTCTGGACGGGGGAAAAAAGATACGCAGTATTTT. Its translation: CASSLESGRGKKDTQYF.

This clonotype was detected only a few times. The rearrangement joins TRBV25-1 to TRBJ2-7, with D perhaps assigned TRBD1 or TRBD2 (5 bases each). V was pared by 0 bases and J by 3 bases, with 9 bases between. The CDR3 spans 14 residues. Germline V gene lookup returns CDR1 MGHDK and CDR2 SYGVNS. Here the CDR3 reads CASSEYEGNYEQYF. The CDR3 DNA reads TGTGCCAGCAGTGAATACGAGGGGAACTACGAGCAGTACTTC.

The CDR3 DNA is TGCGCCAGCAGCCAGGGGATGAACACCGGGGAGCTGTTTTTT. It translates to CASSQGMNTGELFF. The gene calls are TRBV4-3 and TRBJ2-2; no reliable D call. This CDR3 comprises 14 residues. V was clipped by 3 bases and J by 1 base, with 6 bases between them. In germline, CDR1 is LGHNA, CDR2 YSLEER.

The V gene is TRBV30, the J gene TRBJ2-1; possible D gene TRBD2, 5 bases. Deletions cut 3 bases from V and 3 bases from J, with 6 bases between. CDR1 is GTSNPN, CDR2 SVGIG, per germline (reference sequence). This CDR3 is 12 amino acids long. CDR3: CAWRRDYNEQFF. The CDR3 nucleotides read TGTGCCTGGAGACGGGACTACAATGAGCAGTTCTTC.